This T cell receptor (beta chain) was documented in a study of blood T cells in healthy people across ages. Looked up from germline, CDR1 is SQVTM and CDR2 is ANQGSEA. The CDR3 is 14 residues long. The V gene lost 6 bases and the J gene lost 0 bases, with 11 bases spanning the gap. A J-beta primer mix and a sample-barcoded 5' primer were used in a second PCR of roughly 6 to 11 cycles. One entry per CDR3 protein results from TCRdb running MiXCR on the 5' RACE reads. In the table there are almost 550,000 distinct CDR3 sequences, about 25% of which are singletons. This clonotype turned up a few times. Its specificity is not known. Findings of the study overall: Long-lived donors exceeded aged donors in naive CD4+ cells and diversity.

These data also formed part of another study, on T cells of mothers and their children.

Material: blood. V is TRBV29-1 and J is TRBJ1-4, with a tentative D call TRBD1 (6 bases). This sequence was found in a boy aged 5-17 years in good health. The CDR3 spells CSVQGPATNEKLFF. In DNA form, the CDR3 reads TGCAGCGTCCAGGGGCCCGCAACTAATGAAAAACTGTTTTTT.